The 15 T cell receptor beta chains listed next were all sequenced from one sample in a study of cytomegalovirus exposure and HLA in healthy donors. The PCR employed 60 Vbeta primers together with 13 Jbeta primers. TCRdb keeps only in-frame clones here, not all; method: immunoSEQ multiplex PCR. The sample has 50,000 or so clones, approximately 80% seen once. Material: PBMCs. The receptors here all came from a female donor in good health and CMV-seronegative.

The CDR3 loop is CASSDSATGGNEQFF. CDR3 coding DNA: TGTGCCAGCAGTGACTCGGCTACAGGGGGCAATGAGCAGTTCTTC. This rearrangement joins TRBV6-4 to TRBJ2-1, with 8 positions matching TRBD1. The CDR3 sequence is 15 residues long. V gave up 0 bases and J gave up 6 bases; unmatched junction bases: 4. Germline lookup yields CDR1 MRHNA and CDR2 SNTAGT.

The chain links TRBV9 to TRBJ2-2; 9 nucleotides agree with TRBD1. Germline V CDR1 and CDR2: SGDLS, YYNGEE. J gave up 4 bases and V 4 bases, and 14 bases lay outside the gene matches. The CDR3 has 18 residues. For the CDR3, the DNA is TGTGCCAGCAGCCGGACACCGTGGGGGACAGGGCCCACCGGGGAGCTGTTTTTT. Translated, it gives CASSRTPWGTGPTGELFF.

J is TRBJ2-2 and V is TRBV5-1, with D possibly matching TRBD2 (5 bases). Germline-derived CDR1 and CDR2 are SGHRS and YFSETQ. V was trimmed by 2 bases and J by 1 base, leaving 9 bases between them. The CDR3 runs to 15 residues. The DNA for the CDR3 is TGCGCCAGCAGCTTCACGGGGAAGAACACCGGGGAGCTGTTTTTT. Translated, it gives CASSFTGKNTGELFF.

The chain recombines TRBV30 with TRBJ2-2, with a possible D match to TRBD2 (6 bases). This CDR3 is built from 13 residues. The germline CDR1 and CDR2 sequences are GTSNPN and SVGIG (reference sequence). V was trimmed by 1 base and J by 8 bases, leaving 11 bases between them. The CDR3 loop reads CAWSGIGRGELFF. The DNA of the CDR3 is TGTGCCTGGAGTGGGATAGGGAGGGGGGAGCTGTTTTTT.

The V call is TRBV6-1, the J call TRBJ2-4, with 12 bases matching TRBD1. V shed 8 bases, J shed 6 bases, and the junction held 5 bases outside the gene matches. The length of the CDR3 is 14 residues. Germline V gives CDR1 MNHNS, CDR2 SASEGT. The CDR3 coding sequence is TGTGCCAGCTCGGGACAGGGGGCAACAAACATTCAGTACTTC. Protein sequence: CASSGQGATNIQYF.

The CDR3 DNA reads TGTGCCAGCTCACCCGTCTCTGAGACCCAGTACTTC. This gives the protein CASSPVSETQYF. The chain carries TRBV18 and TRBJ2-5; D is unresolved. CDR3 length equals 12 residues. V was cut by 3 bases and J by 5 bases, with 7 bases left in between. The germline CDR1 and CDR2 sequences are KGHSH and LQKENI.

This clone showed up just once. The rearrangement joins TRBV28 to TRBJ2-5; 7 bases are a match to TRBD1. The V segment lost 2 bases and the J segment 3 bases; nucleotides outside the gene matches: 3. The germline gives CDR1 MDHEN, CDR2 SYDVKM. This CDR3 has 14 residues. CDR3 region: CASSLGDRKETQYF. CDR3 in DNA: TGTGCCAGCAGTTTAGGGGACAGAAAAGAGACCCAGTACTTC.

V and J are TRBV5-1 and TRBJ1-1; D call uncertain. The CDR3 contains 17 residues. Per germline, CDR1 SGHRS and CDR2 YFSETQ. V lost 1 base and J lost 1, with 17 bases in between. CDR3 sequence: CASSLSPLNSGNTEAFF. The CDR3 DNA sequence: TGCGCCAGCAGCTTGTCCCCCCTCAATTCAGGGAACACTGAAGCTTTCTTT.

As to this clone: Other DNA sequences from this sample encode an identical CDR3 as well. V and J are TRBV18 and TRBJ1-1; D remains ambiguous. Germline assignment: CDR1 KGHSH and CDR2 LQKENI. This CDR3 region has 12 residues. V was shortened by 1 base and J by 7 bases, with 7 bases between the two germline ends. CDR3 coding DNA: TGTGCCAGCTCACCACTATCGGGTGAAGCTTTCTTT. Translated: CASSPLSGEAFF.

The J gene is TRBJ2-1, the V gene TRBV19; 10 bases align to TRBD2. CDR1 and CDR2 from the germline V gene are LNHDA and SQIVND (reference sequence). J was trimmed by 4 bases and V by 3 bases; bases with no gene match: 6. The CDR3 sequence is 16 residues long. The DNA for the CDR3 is TGTGCCAGTAGTATCTCGGGACTAGCGAAATACAATGAGCAGTTCTTC. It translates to CASSISGLAKYNEQFF. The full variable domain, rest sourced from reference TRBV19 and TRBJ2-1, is DGGITQSPKYLFRKEGQNVTLSCEQNLNHDAMYWYRQDPGQGLRLIYYSQIVNDFQKGDIAEGYSVSREKKESFPLTVTSAQKNPTAFYLCASSISGLAKYNEQFFGPGTRLTVL.

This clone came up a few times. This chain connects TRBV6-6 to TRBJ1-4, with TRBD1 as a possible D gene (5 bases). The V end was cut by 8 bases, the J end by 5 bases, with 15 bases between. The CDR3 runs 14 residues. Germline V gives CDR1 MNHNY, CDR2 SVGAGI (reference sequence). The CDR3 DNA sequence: TGTGCCAGCCGTAAGAAGGGGAACAATGAAAAACTGTTTTTT. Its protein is CASRKKGNNEKLFF.

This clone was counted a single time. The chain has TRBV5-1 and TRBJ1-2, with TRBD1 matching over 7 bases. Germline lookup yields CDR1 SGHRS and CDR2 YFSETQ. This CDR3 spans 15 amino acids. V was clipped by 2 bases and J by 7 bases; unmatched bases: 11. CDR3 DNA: TGCGCCAGCAGCTTTCAGGGGTCCAGGGGGTCTGGCTACACCTTC. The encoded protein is CASSFQGSRGSGYTF. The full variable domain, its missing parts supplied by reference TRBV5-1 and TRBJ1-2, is KAGVTQTPRYLIKTRGQQVTLSCSPISGHRSVSWYQQTPGQGLQFLFEYFSETQRNKGNFPGRFSGRQFSNSRSEMNVSTLELGDSALYLCASSFQGSRGSGYTFGSGTRLTVV.

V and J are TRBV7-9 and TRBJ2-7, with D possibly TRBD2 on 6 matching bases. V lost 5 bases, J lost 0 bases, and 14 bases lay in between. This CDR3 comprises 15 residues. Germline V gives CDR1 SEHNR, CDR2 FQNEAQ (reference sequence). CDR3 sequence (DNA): TGTGCCAGCAGCATCGGATCTAGCGCCTCCTACGAGCAGTACTTC. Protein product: CASSIGSSASYEQYF.

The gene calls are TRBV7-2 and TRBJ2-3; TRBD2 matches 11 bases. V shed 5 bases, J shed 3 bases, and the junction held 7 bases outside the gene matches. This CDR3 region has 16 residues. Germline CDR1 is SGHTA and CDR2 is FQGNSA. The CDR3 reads CASSPGLAGGTDTQYF. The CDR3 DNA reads TGTGCCAGCAGCCCTGGGTTAGCGGGAGGGACAGATACGCAGTATTTT.

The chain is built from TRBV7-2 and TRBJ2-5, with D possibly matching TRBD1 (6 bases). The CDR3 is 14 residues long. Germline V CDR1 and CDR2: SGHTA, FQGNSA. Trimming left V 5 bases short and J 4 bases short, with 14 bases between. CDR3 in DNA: TGTGCCAGCAGCGCCTACAGGGATCGAGAGACCCAGTACTTC. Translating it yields CASSAYRDRETQYF.